Listed below are T cell receptor beta chains from one sample, sequenced in a study of Graves' ophthalmopathy and Graves' hyperthyroidism. TCRdb used MiXCR to reprocess the multiplex PCR reads, holding one entry per CDR3 protein. This repertoire shows about 39,000 distinct CDR3 sequences, 50% found once; its top ten account for roughly 24%. Sequencing used peripheral blood. The receptors derive from an adult woman with stable Graves' hyperthyroidism. Both conserved end residues are part of each CDR3. Fields, in order: CDR3 DNA, CDR3 protein, D gene, V gene, J gene, clone size. The D gene is left open where the match is weak. Clone sizes are given selectively: once, few, many, or a class where the clone is expanded.

DNA: TGCAGCGTTGAGCCCCAGTACTTC; CDR3: CSVEPQYF; D: -; V: TRBV29-1; J: TRBJ2-5; size: -
DNA: -; CDR3: CASSFYICSATAGTRSEALF; D: -; V: TRBV7-6; J: TRBJ1-1; size: -
DNA: TGTGCCAGCACGGGACAGTGGAGCGAAAAACTGTTTTTT; CDR3: CASTGQWSEKLFF; D: TRBD1; V: TRBV6-1; J: TRBJ1-4; size: -
DNA: TGTGCCAGCAGCGTAGGGAGCTCCTATAATTCACCCCTCCACTTT; CDR3: CASSVGSSYNSPLHF; D: -; V: TRBV9; J: TRBJ1-6; size: -
DNA: TGTGCCAGCAGGAAGACTAATCAACCAACAGATACGCAGTATTTT; CDR3: CASRKTNQPTDTQYF; D: -; V: TRBV27; J: TRBJ2-3; size: many
DNA: TGTGCCAGCAGCTTAACGGGCAATCAAGAGACCCAGTACTTC; CDR3: CASSLTGNQETQYF; D: -; V: TRBV7-9; J: TRBJ2-5; size: -
DNA: TGCAGCACCGGGACCGGGGATAACACCGGGGAGCTGTTTTTT; CDR3: CSTGTGDNTGELFF; D: -; V: TRBV29-1; J: TRBJ2-2; size: -
DNA: TGTGCCAGCAGCCCTCTGACAGCGAACACTGAAGCTTTCTTT; CDR3: CASSPLTANTEAFF; D: -; V: TRBV3-1; J: TRBJ1-1; size: many
DNA: TGTGCCAGCAGTTTTGTTTGGGAGGACGGCTACACCTTC; CDR3: CASSFVWEDGYTF; D: -; V: TRBV28; J: TRBJ1-2; size: many
DNA: TGTGCCAGCGGGAGGGGGAATTCACCCCTCCACTTT; CDR3: CASGRGNSPLHF; D: -; V: TRBV28; J: TRBJ1-6; size: many
DNA: TGCAGTGCCTTCCAGACAGGGGAGGAGACCCAGTACTTC; CDR3: CSAFQTGEETQYF; D: TRBD1; V: TRBV20-1; J: TRBJ2-5; size: -
DNA: TGTGCCAGCAGCCCAACCGGGACAGGGGGCGAAAAACTGTTTTTT; CDR3: CASSPTGTGGEKLFF; D: TRBD1; V: TRBV7-3; J: TRBJ1-4; size: -
DNA: TGCGCCAGCAGCTTGGAACAGGGAGGGACAACTGAAGCTTTCTTT; CDR3: CASSLEQGGTTEAFF; D: -; V: TRBV5-1; J: TRBJ1-1; size: -
DNA: TGTGCCAGCAGCTCCCTTAGCGGGTCTTTTACCTACGAGCAGTACTTC; CDR3: CASSSLSGSFTYEQYF; D: TRBD2; V: TRBV5-6; J: TRBJ2-7; size: many
DNA: TGTGCCAGCAGCCCACAGGGGGAATGGGATCATCCCCAGCATTTT; CDR3: CASSPQGEWDHPQHF; D: TRBD1; V: TRBV7-8; J: TRBJ1-5; size: many
DNA: TGCAGTGTTTACGACAGGGGTCGAGAGCAGTACTTC; CDR3: CSVYDRGREQYF; D: TRBD1; V: TRBV20-1; J: TRBJ2-7; size: -
DNA: TGTGCCAGCATGAGGGATTTTAATTCACCCCTCCACTTT; CDR3: CASMRDFNSPLHF; D: -; V: TRBV6-2/TRBV6-3; J: TRBJ1-6; size: many
DNA: TGTGCCAGCAGCCTAGCGGGAGGGACCCACGAGCAGTACTTC; CDR3: CASSLAGGTHEQYF; D: TRBD2; V: TRBV7-6; J: TRBJ2-7; size: -
DNA: TGTGCCAGCAGCTTACCCGGGACAGTGGGCACTGAGGCTTTCTTT; CDR3: CASSLPGTVGTEAFF; D: TRBD1; V: TRBV7-3; J: TRBJ1-1; size: -
DNA: TGTGCCAGCAGTCTACCCACTAGCGGGAGGGCCATGGGAGATACGCAGTATTTT; CDR3: CASSLPTSGRAMGDTQYF; D: TRBD2; V: TRBV5-5; J: TRBJ2-3; size: -
DNA: TGTGCCTGGACCCCGGATCCCAGGTGGCATTTCGGCTACACCTTC; CDR3: CAWTPDPRWHFGYTF; D: -; V: TRBV30; J: TRBJ1-2; size: many
DNA: TGTGCCAGCAGCCCCCGTGGGGGGGAAGCTTTCTTT; CDR3: CASSPRGGEAFF; D: -; V: TRBV5-5; J: TRBJ1-1; size: many
DNA: TGTGCCAGCAGTTTCCGGGCTGCGAACACTGAAGCTTTCTTT; CDR3: CASSFRAANTEAFF; D: -; V: TRBV12-3/TRBV12-4; J: TRBJ1-1; size: many
DNA: TGTGCCAGCAGCGTGGGACACCGAACGTCACCCCTCCACTTT; CDR3: CASSVGHRTSPLHF; D: -; V: TRBV9; J: TRBJ1-6; size: -